What follows are 29 T cell receptor beta chains derived from one specimen sequenced in a study of blood T cells in healthy people across ages. It was with a sample-barcoded 5' primer and a J-beta primer mix that a second PCR of roughly 7 to 12 cycles was run. One entry per CDR3 protein results from TCRdb running MiXCR on the 5' RACE reads. The sample yields approximately 670,000 distinct CDR3 sequences, 40% to 45% seen once. Sequencing was carried out using blood. Receptor source: a man older than 75 in good health.

This clonotype was found a few times. This chain joins TRBV14 and TRBJ2-7; the D is unclear. Per germline, CDR1 SGHDN and CDR2 FVKESK. V lost 0 bases and J lost 5, with 5 bases in between. The CDR3 length is 12 residues. The CDR3 loop reads CASSQDMHEQYF. For the CDR3, the DNA is TGTGCCAGCAGCCAAGATATGCACGAGCAGTACTTC.

This clonotype appeared a few times. V gene TRBV15 combines with J gene TRBJ2-1; D ambiguous. V lost 1 base and J 6 bases, leaving 22 bases between the germline ends. Per the germline V gene, CDR1 is LNHNV and CDR2 is YYDKDF (reference sequence). This CDR3 is 18 amino acids long. CDR3 residues: CATSRVSPDHLTGNEQFF. The CDR3 DNA reads as TGTGCCACCAGCAGAGTTTCCCCCGACCACCTCACTGGCAATGAGCAGTTCTTC.

As concerns this clonotype: The junction differs from germline at one of its ends, possibly a read error. The CDR3 DNA sequence: TGTACCACCAGTGATCCTGGGGGTACGCAGTATTTT. Amino acids: CTTSDPGGTQYF. J is TRBJ2-3 and V is TRBV24-1; tentatively, D is TRBD1 or TRBD2 (5 bases each). This CDR3 has 12 residues. Germline V CDR1 and CDR2: KGHDR, SFDVKD.

This sequence joins TRBV20-1 and TRBJ1-6; no clear D gene. Germline CDR1 is DFQATT and CDR2 is SNEGSKA (reference sequence). The length of the CDR3 is 14 residues. Trimming cost V 4 bases and J 0 bases, with 7 bases left between them. CDR3 DNA sequence: TGCAGTGCTAAGACCGGCTCCTATAATTCACCCCTCCACTTT. Its translation: CSAKTGSYNSPLHF.

This chain connects TRBV7-2 to TRBJ2-3; D remains ambiguous. The V end was cut by 2 bases, the J end by 6 bases, with 12 bases between. Germline lookup yields CDR1 SGHTA and CDR2 FQGNSA. This CDR3 comprises 14 residues. CDR3 amino acids: CASSLPLPMDTQYF. The CDR3 nucleotides read TGTGCCAGCAGCTTACCCCTACCTATGGATACGCAGTATTTT.

The CDR3 here is CSARAQGDNEQFF. CDR3 bases: TGCAGTGCTAGGGCCCAGGGAGACAATGAGCAGTTCTTC. The rearrangement links TRBV20-1 to TRBJ2-1; possibly TRBD1 or TRBD2 for D (5 bases each). V dropped 3 bases and J dropped 5 bases, with 11 bases sitting between them. This CDR3 spans 13 amino acids. The germline gives CDR1 DFQATT, CDR2 SNEGSKA (reference sequence).

The chain uses TRBV10-3 and TRBJ2-7, with 8 positions matching TRBD2. The V segment lost 11 bases and the J segment 5 bases; nucleotides outside the gene matches: 8. The germline V gene has CDR1 ENHRY and CDR2 SYGVKD. The CDR3 length is 12 residues. The CDR3: CAVASREDEQYF. The CDR3 bases are TGTGCCGTAGCTTCGCGGGAGGACGAGCAGTACTTC.

V is TRBV20-1 and J is TRBJ1-6, with D uncertain. Germline V gene data show CDR1 as DFQATT and CDR2 as SNEGSKA (reference sequence). V dropped 3 bases and J dropped 5 bases, with 11 bases sitting between them. The CDR3 loop spans 14 amino acids. The CDR3 sequence is CSASGPSDNSPLHF. The DNA for the CDR3 is TGCAGTGCTAGTGGGCCGTCCGATAATTCACCCCTCCACTTT.

This clonotype was seen a single time. The J gene is TRBJ2-3, the V gene TRBV6-1; 8 bases align to TRBD1. The V and J ends lost 6 bases and 2 bases, in that order; junction bases with no gene match: 4. The CDR3 contains 14 residues. Per the germline V gene, CDR1 is MNHNS and CDR2 is SASEGT. The CDR3 region is CASRQTGVTDTQYF. In DNA, the CDR3 is TGTGCCAGCAGGCAGACAGGGGTCACAGATACGCAGTATTTT.

This clonotype was counted once. This sequence may be a read error, since a much larger clone differs from it by one base. The chain uses TRBV27 and TRBJ2-1; D call uncertain. In germline, CDR1 is MNHEY, CDR2 SMNVEV (reference sequence). This CDR3 spans 19 amino acids. This CDR3 is CTSSPEVFRWRSSYNEQFF. CDR3 nucleotide sequence: TGTACCAGCAGTCCAGAAGTCTTTCGGTGGCGGTCATCCTACAATGAGCAGTTCTTC.

The chain is built from TRBV2 and TRBJ2-3, with unresolved D. The V gene's germline CDR1 is SNHLY and CDR2 FYNNEI. The germline V and J ends were trimmed by 7 bases and 2 bases, with 7 bases remaining between them. CDR3 length equals 12 residues. The CDR3 region is CASTRFTDTQYF. The CDR3, as DNA: TGTGCCAGCACCAGGTTCACAGATACGCAGTATTTT.

This clonotype was picked up many times. Since a much larger clone is just one base distant, this may be a read error. The genes are TRBV7-2 and TRBJ2-5; D remains unclear. Trimming pared 5 bases from V and 11 bases from J, leaving 24 bases between. Per germline, CDR1 SGHTA and CDR2 FQGNSA. CDR3 size: 15 residues. CDR3 sequence reads: CASSPPPQSNNEQYF. DNA of the CDR3: TGTGCCAGCAGCCCCCCCCCCCAGTCAAACAATGAGCAGTACTTC. Using reference TRBV7-2 and TRBJ2-5 for the parts outside the CDR3, the full variable domain is GAGVSQSPSNKVTEKGKDVELRCDPISGHTALYWYRQSLGQGLEFLIYFQGNSAPDKSGLPSDRFSAERTGGSVSTLTIQRTQQEDSAVYLCASSPPPQSNNEQYFGPGTRLLVL.

The V call is TRBV20-1, the J call TRBJ2-3; no reliable D call. V lost 5 bases to trimming and J lost 2 bases, with 8 bases between them. There are 12 residues in the CDR3. The V gene's germline CDR1 is DFQATT and CDR2 SNEGSKA (reference sequence). CDR3 DNA sequence: TGCAGTGCTCCAGCGCACACAGATACGCAGTATTTT. Translating it yields CSAPAHTDTQYF.

This clonotype was observed a handful of times. A junction end diverges from the germline sequence, so it may reflect a read error. The CDR3 DNA sequence: TGTGCCAGCAGTTCCGGGACTAGCATAGATACGCAGTATTTT. Its translation: CASSSGTSIDTQYF. The rearrangement uses TRBV6-6 and TRBJ2-3, with 9 bases that match TRBD2. The CDR3 runs to 14 residues. Germline V gene sequence: CDR1 MNHNY, CDR2 SVGAGI (reference sequence).

This sequence joins TRBV20-1 and TRBJ1-2, with TRBD1 as a possible D gene (6 bases). Trimming stripped 0 bases from V and 8 bases from J, with 13 bases between. CDR3 length: 13 amino acids. CDR1 is DFQATT and CDR2 is SNEGSKA in the germline V gene (reference sequence). CDR3 nucleotide sequence: TGCAGTGCTAGAGAAGCGGGGGCAGGGGGCTACACCTTC. Its translation is CSAREAGAGGYTF.

This clonotype was detected ten times or more. The chain links TRBV7-2 to TRBJ2-5; a weak D match, TRBD2 (5 bases). CDR1 and CDR2 from the germline V gene are SGHTA and FQGNSA. Trimming pared 7 bases from V and 5 bases from J, leaving 20 bases between. This CDR3 comprises 15 residues. This CDR3 reads CASKSSTRRGETQYF. CDR3 bases: TGTGCCAGCAAATCGTCGACTCGGAGAGGGGAGACCCAGTACTTC.

CDR3 bases: TGCAGTGCTATCTCAGGAGGGGGGTCCCCAGAGACCCAGTACTTC. Its translation: CSAISGGGSPETQYF. The rearrangement links TRBV20-1 to TRBJ2-7; D tentatively reads TRBD1 or TRBD2 (6 bases each). The closer fit of TRBJ2-5 to the DNA end suggests the J call may be wrong. CDR3 length: 15 amino acids. Germline V CDR1 and CDR2: DFQATT, SNEGSKA (reference sequence).

This clonotype has a handful of counts. The rearrangement joins TRBV7-8 to TRBJ2-7; 8 bases map to TRBD2. Trimming cost V 5 bases and J 2 bases; bases outside gene matches: 11. Germline V lookup: CDR1 SGHVS, CDR2 FQNEAQ. This CDR3 region has 16 residues. CDR3: CASSIERLASTYEQYF. As DNA, the CDR3 is TGTGCCAGCAGCATAGAGAGACTAGCGTCAACCTACGAGCAGTACTTC.

V is TRBV5-8 and J is TRBJ2-4, with TRBD2 matching over 11 bases. The CDR3 is 17 amino acids. CDR1 is SGHTS and CDR2 is YDEGEE in the germline V gene. V shed 4 bases, J shed 0 bases, and the junction held 6 bases outside the gene matches. CDR3 nucleotide sequence: TGTGCCAGCAGCCCATCGGGACTAGCGGTAGCCAAAAACATTCAGTACTTC. Translation: CASSPSGLAVAKNIQYF.

A note on this clonotype: A single base separates this from a much larger clone, so it may be a read error. The chain is built from TRBV27 and TRBJ2-1; a weak D match, TRBD1 (6 bases). Germline V gene sequence: CDR1 MNHEY, CDR2 SMNVEV (reference sequence). Trimming cost V 3 bases and J 3 bases, with 15 bases left between them. The CDR3 consists of 16 residues. The chain's CDR3 is CASSFLVRGNYNEQFF. The CDR3 DNA reads as TGTGCCAGCAGTTTTCTGGTGAGGGGGAACTACAATGAGCAGTTCTTC.

V usage is TRBV5-6 and J usage is TRBJ2-7; D possibly uses TRBD1 or TRBD2 (5 bases each). This CDR3 is 15 amino acids long. V was trimmed by 4 bases and J by 0 bases, leaving 14 bases between them. The germline V gene encodes CDR1 SGHDT and CDR2 YYEEEE. CDR3 nucleotides: TGTGCCAGCAGCCCGGGACGCCGTAGCTCCTACGAGCAGTACTTC. Its translation: CASSPGRRSSYEQYF.

V gene TRBV20-1 combines with J gene TRBJ2-3, with TRBD1 matching 11 bases. The trim removed 0 bases at V and 1 base at J, leaving 6 bases unmatched. Germline CDR1 DFQATT, CDR2 SNEGSKA (reference sequence). This CDR3 is 17 amino acids long. CDR3 in amino acids: CSARDRMGQGGTDTQYF. In DNA form, the CDR3 reads TGCAGTGCTAGAGATCGGATGGGACAGGGGGGCACAGATACGCAGTATTTT.

This clonotype was counted at least ten times. In DNA form, the CDR3 reads TGTGCCAGCAGCCCTCAGCGGGGCAGCTCCTACAATGAGCAGTTCTTC. This encodes CASSPQRGSSYNEQFF. V is TRBV7-2 and J is TRBJ2-1, with 7 bases aligning to TRBD2. This CDR3 region has 16 residues. V dropped 5 bases and J dropped 0; count of bases not matched to a gene: 7. CDR1 and CDR2 (germline): SGHTA, FQGNSA.

This chain connects TRBV28 to TRBJ2-3; TRBD2 agrees at 7 bases. The junction had 7 bases not matched to a gene; V was cut back by 6 bases and J by 4 bases. CDR3 length: 14 residues. Germline CDR1 reads MDHEN; CDR2 reads SYDVKM. CDR3 sequence: CASSWGRGADTQYF. The CDR3, as DNA: TGTGCCAGCAGCTGGGGACGGGGGGCAGATACGCAGTATTTT.

This rearrangement joins TRBV12-3 or TRBV12-4 to TRBJ2-3; D is tentatively TRBD1 or TRBD2 (6 bases each). The ends were cut back, 2 bases at V and 0 bases at J, with 15 bases in the middle. The CDR3 is made up of 17 amino acids. The CDR3 coding sequence is TGTGCCAGCAGTTTATTAGTCACAGGGACTAGCACAGATACGCAGTATTTT. This sequence encodes CASSLLVTGTSTDTQYF.

The table lists this clonotype with a few counts. CDR3 sequence reads: CASSYSGTGISGANVLTF. In DNA, the CDR3 is TGTGCCAGCAGTTACTCCGGGACAGGGATCTCTGGGGCCAACGTCCTGACTTTC. This sequence joins TRBV6-5 and TRBJ2-6, with 9 nucleotides matching TRBD1. CDR1 is MNHEY and CDR2 is SVGAGI in the germline V gene. The CDR3 is made up of 18 amino acids. With V trimmed by 0 bases and J by 0 bases, 3 bases remained unmatched.

This clonotype came up many times. This chain links TRBV6-2 or TRBV6-3 with TRBJ2-7; weak D call: TRBD1 (6 bases). The germline V gene has CDR1 MNHEY and CDR2 SVGEGT. V shed 7 bases and J shed 0 bases, with 16 bases lying between them. The CDR3 covers 15 residues. This CDR3 is CASKQGNVGSYEQYF. In nucleotides, the CDR3 is TGTGCCAGCAAGCAGGGGAATGTGGGCTCCTACGAGCAGTACTTC.

A few counts support this clonotype. The rearrangement uses TRBV6-6 and TRBJ1-1; 10 nucleotides agree with TRBD1. CDR1 and CDR2 from the germline V gene are MNHNY and SVGAGI (reference sequence). The CDR3 totals 14 residues. The J segment lost 10 bases and the V segment lost 5 bases, leaving 10 bases of the junction unmatched. As DNA, the CDR3 is TGTGCCAGCAGTACTGTCCCGGGACAGGGGACAGCTTTCTTT. Amino acids: CASSTVPGQGTAFF.

This clonotype came up a few times. J is TRBJ2-3 and V is TRBV27; D not resolved. Germline V gene lookup returns CDR1 MNHEY and CDR2 SMNVEV (reference sequence). The CDR3 contains 14 residues. The V end lost 1 base, the J end lost 0 bases, and 5 bases lay between the germline ends. The CDR3 protein is CASSLYASTDTQYF. The CDR3 nucleotides are TGTGCCAGCAGTTTATACGCTAGCACAGATACGCAGTATTTT.